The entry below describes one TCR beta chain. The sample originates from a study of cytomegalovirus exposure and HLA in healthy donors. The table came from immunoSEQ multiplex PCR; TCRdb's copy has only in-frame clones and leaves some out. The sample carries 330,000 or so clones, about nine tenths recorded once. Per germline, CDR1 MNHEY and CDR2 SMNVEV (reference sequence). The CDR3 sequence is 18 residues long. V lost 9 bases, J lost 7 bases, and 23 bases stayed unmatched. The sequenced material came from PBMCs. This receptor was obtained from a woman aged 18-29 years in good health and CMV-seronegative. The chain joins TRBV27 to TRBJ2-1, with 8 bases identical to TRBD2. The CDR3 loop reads CASILPGRLAGQVNEQFF. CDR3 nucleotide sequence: TGTGCCAGTATATTACCTGGACGGCTAGCGGGCCAGGTGAATGAGCAGTTCTTC.